This T cell receptor beta chain was retrieved from a study of cytomegalovirus exposure and HLA in healthy donors. This clone was detected a few times. Antigen: not known. The CDR3 spans 15 residues. CDR1 is MGHDK, CDR2 SYGVNS, per germline. J was trimmed by 0 bases and V by 9 bases; bases with no gene match: 7. With 60 Vbeta and 13 Jbeta primers, the PCR was carried out. Produced via immunoSEQ multiplex PCR; TCRdb's table is partial and in-frame only. This sample has around 110,000 clones; 8.5% to 10% occur once, and the top ten carry less than 4%. General study points: Common viral pathogens were later found to be apparently linked to several of the most significant clusters. A missense variant in DCLRE1C was later tied to TCR beta V- and J-gene trimming.

The V and J genes are TRBV25-1 and TRBJ2-4, with 8 bases fitting TRBD1. The sequence was collected from a man aged 25-45 years in good health and CMV-seronegative. Sequencing was done on a sample of PBMCs. CDR3 amino acids: CASGGQVGAKNIQYF. In DNA, the CDR3 is TGTGCCAGTGGGGGACAGGTAGGAGCCAAAAACATTCAGTACTTC. Full variable domain (missing parts from reference TRBV25-1 and TRBJ2-4): EADIYQTPRYLVIGTGKKITLECSQTMGHDKMYWYQQDPGMELHLIHYSYGVNSTEKGDLSSESTVSRIRTEHFPLTLESARPSHTSQYLCASGGQVGAKNIQYFGAGTRLSVL.